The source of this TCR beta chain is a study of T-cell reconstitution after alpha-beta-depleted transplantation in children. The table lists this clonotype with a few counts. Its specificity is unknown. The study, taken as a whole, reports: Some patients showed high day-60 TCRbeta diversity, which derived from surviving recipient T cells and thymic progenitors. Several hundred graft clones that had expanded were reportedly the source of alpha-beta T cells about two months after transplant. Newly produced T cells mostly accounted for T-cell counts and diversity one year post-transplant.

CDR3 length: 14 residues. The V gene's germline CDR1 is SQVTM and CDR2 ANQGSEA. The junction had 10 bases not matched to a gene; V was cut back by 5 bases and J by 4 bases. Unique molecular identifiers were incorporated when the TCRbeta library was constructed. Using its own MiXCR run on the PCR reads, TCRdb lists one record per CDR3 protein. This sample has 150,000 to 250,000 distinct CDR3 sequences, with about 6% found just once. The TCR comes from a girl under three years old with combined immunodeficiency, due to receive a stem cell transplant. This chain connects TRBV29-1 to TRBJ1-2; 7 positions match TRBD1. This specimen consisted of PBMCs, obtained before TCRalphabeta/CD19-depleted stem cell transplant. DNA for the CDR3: TGCAGCGTTCCAATCGTGACAGGGATCTATGGCTACACCTTC. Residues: CSVPIVTGIYGYTF. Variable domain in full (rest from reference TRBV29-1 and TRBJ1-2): SAVISQKPSRDICQRGTSLTIQCQVDSQVTMMFWYRQQPGQSLTLIATANQGSEATYESGFVIDKFPISRPNLTFSTLTVSNMSPEDSSIYLCSVPIVTGIYGYTFGSGTRLTVV.